This TCR beta chain came from a study of blood T cell repertoires in COVID-19. Study overall: Collection of acute and convalescent COVID-19 samples took place in the United States, Italy and Spain. PBMCs, B-cell-depleted T cells, or T cells provided the cDNA or gDNA that made up the material.

Source study methods: Amplification of reference gene primers was used by the study to estimate nucleated cell counts. The table came from immunoSEQ multiplex PCR; TCRdb's copy has only in-frame clones and leaves some out. V, J and clone size were drawn from that table, and D and trimming were deduced from the DNA. Among around 220,000 clones listed, around 83% were seen once. The sequence was obtained from a woman aged 45-60 years with COVID-19, enrolled during active disease. Source material: peripheral blood.

Here the CDR3 DNA reads TGTGCCAGCAGCTTGGATGGACAGGGGTTCGATGAGCAGTTCTTC. This translates into CASSLDGQGFDEQFF. J is TRBJ2-1 and V is TRBV5-5; 9 positions agree with TRBD1. Losses at the gene ends were 0 bases for V and 8 bases for J; bases not matched to a gene: 6. Germline V gene data show CDR1 as SGHKS and CDR2 as YYEKEE (reference sequence). The CDR3 is 15 residues long.